The clone carrying this TCR beta chain was picked up many times. The antigen is unknown. These data originate in a study of CD8 T cells in ankylosing spondylitis. Study outcomes and limitations: Clones that were linked to disease were CD8+ and were relatively rare in peripheral blood. For ankylosing spondylitis blood, a TCR beta motif of seven to nine highly homologous variants appeared characteristic.

Per germline, CDR1 SGHKS and CDR2 YYEKEE (reference sequence). V shed 3 bases and J shed 6 bases, with 16 bases lying between them. CDR3 size: 15 residues. TCRdb fed the 5' RACE reads into MiXCR, producing one record per CDR3 protein. The data hold about 220,000 distinct CDR3 sequences, with about 7% observed a single time. This chain uses TRBV5-5 with TRBJ1-5; possible D gene TRBD1, 6 bases. The sequence was obtained from a male donor with ankylosing spondylitis. Input material: blood, either unsorted or a sorted T cell fraction (not recorded which). The DNA of the CDR3 is TGTGCCAGCAGCTGGGGGCCGGGGGCAGGTCAGCCCCAGCATTTT. Translation: CASSWGPGAGQPQHF.